The source of this T cell receptor (beta chain) is a study of response to subunit inactivated influenza vaccine. Points from the study as a whole: Seasonal influenza vaccination, on each occasion, was suggested by the authors to recruit few new T cells.

This clonotype was detected only a few times. Its cognate antigen is unknown. TCRdb re-called the RT-PCR reads with MiXCR, one entry per CDR3 protein. The table records a few hundred thousand distinct CDR3 sequences, roughly 22% of them present only once. This CDR3 is built from 16 residues. V was trimmed by 1 base and J by 5 bases, leaving 17 bases between them. This chain joins TRBV12-3 or TRBV12-4 and TRBJ1-1; D is ambiguous. This clonotype was obtained from a man aged 45-69 years who received an inactivated influenza vaccine. The material sequenced was PBMCs from blood, taken about 20 months after vaccination. The CDR3 region is CASSLVPQLIKTEAFF. The CDR3 nucleotides are TGTGCCAGCAGTTTAGTTCCCCAGCTTATAAAAACTGAAGCTTTCTTT.